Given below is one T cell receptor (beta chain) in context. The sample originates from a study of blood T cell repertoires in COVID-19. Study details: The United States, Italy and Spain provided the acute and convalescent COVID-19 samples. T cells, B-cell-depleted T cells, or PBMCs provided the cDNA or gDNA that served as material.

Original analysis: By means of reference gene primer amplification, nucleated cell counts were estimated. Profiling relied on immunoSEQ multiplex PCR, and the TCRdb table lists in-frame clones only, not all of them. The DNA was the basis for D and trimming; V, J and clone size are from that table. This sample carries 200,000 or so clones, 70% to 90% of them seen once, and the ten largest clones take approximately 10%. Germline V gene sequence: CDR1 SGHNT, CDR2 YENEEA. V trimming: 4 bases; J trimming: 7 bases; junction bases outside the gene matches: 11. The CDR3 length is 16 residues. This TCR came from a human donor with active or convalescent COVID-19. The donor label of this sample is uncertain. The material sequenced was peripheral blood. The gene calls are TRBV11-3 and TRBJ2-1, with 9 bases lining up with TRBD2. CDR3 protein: CASSSLAAGLANEQFF. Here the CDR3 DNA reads TGTGCCAGCAGCTCATTAGCCGCCGGACTAGCGAATGAGCAGTTCTTC. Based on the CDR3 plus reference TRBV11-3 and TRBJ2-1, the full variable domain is EAGVVQSPRYKIIEKKQPVAFWCNPISGHNTLYWYLQNLGQGPELLIRYENEEAVDDSQLPKDRFSAERLKGVDSTLKIQPAELGDSAVYLCASSSLAAGLANEQFFGPGTRLTVL.